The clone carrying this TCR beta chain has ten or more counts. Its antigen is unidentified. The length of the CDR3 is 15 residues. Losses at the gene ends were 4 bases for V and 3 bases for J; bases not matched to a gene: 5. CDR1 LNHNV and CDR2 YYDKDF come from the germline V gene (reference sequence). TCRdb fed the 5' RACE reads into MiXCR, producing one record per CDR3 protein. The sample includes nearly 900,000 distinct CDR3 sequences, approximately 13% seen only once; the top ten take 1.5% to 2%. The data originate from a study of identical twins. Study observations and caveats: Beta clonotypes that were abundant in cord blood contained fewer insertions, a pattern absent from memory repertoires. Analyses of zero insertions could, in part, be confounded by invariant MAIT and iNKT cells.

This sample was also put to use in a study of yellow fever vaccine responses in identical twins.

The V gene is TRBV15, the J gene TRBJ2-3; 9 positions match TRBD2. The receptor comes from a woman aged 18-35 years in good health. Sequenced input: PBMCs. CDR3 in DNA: TGTGCCACCAGCACGGGACTAGCCGGAACAGATACGCAGTATTTT. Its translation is CATSTGLAGTDTQYF.